The present T cell receptor (beta chain) was sequenced within a study of blood T cell repertoires in COVID-19. About the study: Whether acute or convalescent, the COVID-19 samples came from the United States, Italy and Spain. Nucleic acid was either cDNA or gDNA, and it came from T cells, B-cell-depleted T cells, or PBMCs.

The authors' processing: Amplifying reference gene primers gave estimates of nucleated cell counts. This table comes from immunoSEQ multiplex PCR, and its TCRdb copy is limited to in-frame clones, with some not included. V and J calls and clone size are those listed in that table; D and trimming were worked out from the DNA. The sample comprises under 550,000 clones, about 90% of which are singletons, and 0.7% to 1% rests with the top ten. The material sequenced was peripheral blood. This sequence originates from a man in his late teens or twenties with COVID-19, enrolled during active disease.

The CDR3 nucleotides are TGTGCCACCAGTGAGGGACAGACTATCTCCTACGAGCAGTACTTC. Translation gives CATSEGQTISYEQYF. J is TRBJ2-7 and V is TRBV24-1; TRBD1 aligns across 7 bases. V was clipped by 4 bases and J by 0 bases; unmatched bases: 5. The germline V gene has CDR1 KGHDR and CDR2 SFDVKD. CDR3 size: 15 residues.